This T cell receptor beta chain stems from a study of CD8 T cells in Susac syndrome. CD8+ and CD4+ T cells from blood underwent TCR beta sequencing. The CDR3 contains 13 residues. Germline CDR1 and CDR2: LGHDT and YNNKEL (reference sequence). V lost 7 bases and J 6 bases, leaving 15 bases between the germline ends. A word on this clonotype: What it binds is unknown.

RNA amounts of roughly 0.5 to 1 ug underwent reverse transcription with random hexamers. One entry per CDR3 protein, called by TCRdb with MiXCR from the immunoSEQ multiplex PCR reads. The sample shows 180,000 or so distinct CDR3 sequences, more than 90% of them seen only once. Study conclusions and caveats: It was acknowledged by the study that relatively few individuals were included in its TCR sequencing and HLA analysis.

The chain recombines TRBV3-1 with TRBJ1-1; D not certain. The source material was CD4+ T cells from PBMCs. This clonotype was obtained from a human donor in good health. CDR3 loop: CASTQDTRPEAFF. In DNA, the CDR3 is TGTGCCAGCACTCAGGATACGCGTCCTGAAGCTTTCTTT.